These 7 T cell receptor beta chains originate from one sample sequenced in a study of blood T cell repertoires in COVID-19. The table came from immunoSEQ multiplex PCR; TCRdb's copy has only in-frame clones and leaves some out. The sample has approximately 260,000 clones, 65% to 85% seen once. The sample taken for sequencing was peripheral blood. The receptor source for this set is a woman aged 40 to 49 with active or convalescent COVID-19.

The V gene is TRBV2, the J gene TRBJ1-2, with a tentative D call TRBD1 (6 bases). Germline lookup yields CDR1 SNHLY and CDR2 FYNNEI. The CDR3 sequence is 14 residues long. Trimming shortened V by 6 bases and J by 3 bases, and 14 bases separated the two germline ends. CDR3 sequence (DNA): TGTGCCAGCAGGACGGGGGGGGCGGACTATGGCTACACCTTC. Encoded protein: CASRTGGADYGYTF.

The CDR3 DNA follows: TGCGCCAGCAGCTTGGGGACAGGTTCGGTTCATGGCTACACCTTC. Its protein is CASSLGTGSVHGYTF. This sequence joins TRBV5-1 and TRBJ1-2; 7 nucleotides agree with TRBD1. V was clipped by 0 bases and J by 6 bases; unmatched bases: 8. CDR3 length: 15 residues. Germline CDR1 is SGHRS and CDR2 is YFSETQ.

V gene TRBV6-5 combines with J gene TRBJ2-7; TRBD1 aligns across 9 bases. V dropped 5 bases and J dropped 5; count of bases not matched to a gene: 4. Germline lookup yields CDR1 MNHEY and CDR2 SVGAGI. The CDR3 runs 13 residues. In DNA form, the CDR3 reads TGTGCCAGCAGTCGGACAGGGGTGGACGAGCAGTACGTC. It is translated as CASSRTGVDEQYV.

This chain joins TRBV29-1 and TRBJ1-1, with TRBD1 identical over 11 bases. CDR3 size: 13 residues. CDR1 SQVTM and CDR2 ANQGSEA come from the germline V gene. The V gene end was trimmed by 7 bases and the J gene end by 2 bases; junction bases not matched to a gene: 3. The CDR3 reads CSGGTGGNTEAFF. The CDR3 DNA reads as TGCAGCGGGGGGACAGGGGGAAACACTGAAGCTTTCTTT.

The chain employs TRBV6-2 or TRBV6-3 and TRBJ1-2; 8 positions match TRBD1. V shed 6 bases, J shed 8 bases, and the junction held 14 bases outside the gene matches. The length of the CDR3 is 15 residues. In germline, CDR1 is MNHEY, CDR2 SVGEGT. DNA of the CDR3: TGTGCCAGCAGCTTTCGGCCGGGACAGGTTTGGGGCTACACCTTC. Amino acid sequence: CASSFRPGQVWGYTF.

This clone was picked up a small number of times. The chain carries TRBV2 and TRBJ1-2, with D possibly TRBD1 on 6 matching bases. Deletions cut 2 bases from V and 8 bases from J, with 15 bases between. Germline-derived CDR1 and CDR2 are SNHLY and FYNNEI. This CDR3 is 14 amino acids long. The CDR3 sequence: CASSENQGSRGYTF. In DNA form, the CDR3 reads TGTGCCAGCAGTGAAAACCAGGGGTCGCGGGGCTACACCTTC.

V is TRBV5-6 and J is TRBJ2-1, with 7 bases that match TRBD1. V gave up 3 bases and J gave up 13 bases; unmatched junction bases: 4. The CDR3 spans 11 residues. From germline, CDR1 is SGHDT and CDR2 YYEEEE. Here the CDR3 reads CASSWGQIQFF. The CDR3 nucleotides are TGTGCCAGCAGCTGGGGACAGATCCAGTTCTTC.